The clone carrying this TCR beta chain has just one count. These data belong to a study of shared clonotypes between healthy human individuals. Data came from immunoSEQ multiplex PCR; TCRdb stores just in-frame clones and leaves some out. The sample holds 1,400,000 or so clones, just under 99% seen once. This TCR derives from a man between 25 and 39 years old in good health. The sample was naive CD4+ T cells sorted from blood. Subset: CD45RA+ positively selected.

The CDR3 loop is CAWRVWVQETQYF. As DNA, the CDR3 is TGTGCCTGGAGGGTGTGGGTCCAAGAGACCCAGTACTTC. This rearrangement joins TRBV30 to TRBJ2-5; the D is unclear. Trimming pared 3 bases from V and 1 base from J, leaving 9 bases between. The germline V gene has CDR1 GTSNPN and CDR2 SVGIG (reference sequence). This CDR3 comprises 13 residues.